Presented here are 29 T cell receptor beta chains from one specimen sequenced in a study of blood T cell repertoires in COVID-19 (dated by TCRdb to about 2020). Libraries were made using the immunoSEQ multiplex PCR assay. The table was pulled from immuneACCESS by TCRdb, which kept in-frame rearrangements only. Such tables lose some clones; where checked, under half of the loss comes from unresolved V genes, and the rest has no known cause. For this sample the table gives around 270,000 clones, of which around 85% were detected only once. Around 4.5% of the sample is held by the ten biggest clonotypes. Specimen: PBMCs or T cells enriched from blood (not recorded which). The receptors stem from a woman under 40 who had recovered from COVID-19.

This clone was seen once. The genes are TRBV30 and TRBJ2-5; no definite D call. V was cut by 6 bases and J by 0 bases, with 11 bases left in between. CDR1 and CDR2 from the germline V gene are GTSNPN and SVGIG (reference sequence). The CDR3 covers 13 residues. In DNA form, the CDR3 reads TGTGCCTGTGGGCCAGAGTACCAAGAGACCCAGTACTTC. Translating it yields CACGPEYQETQYF.

This clone was observed a few times. This chain joins TRBV28 and TRBJ1-1; D may be TRBD1 (5 bases). The V end lost 5 bases, the J end lost 3 bases, and 13 bases lay between the germline ends. The CDR3 runs to 14 residues. Germline CDR1 reads MDHEN; CDR2 reads SYDVKM. The CDR3, as DNA: TGTGCCAGCAGTCGCGGGGGGAGGGACACTGAAGCTTTCTTT. Protein: CASSRGGRDTEAFF.

V usage is TRBV4-1 and J usage is TRBJ2-3, with TRBD1 identical over 9 bases. This CDR3 is built from 17 residues. J gave up 0 bases and V 4 bases, and 8 bases lay outside the gene matches. CDR1 and CDR2 (germline): MGHRA, YSYEKL. In nucleotides, the CDR3 is TGCGCCAGCAGCCCAATATACAGGGGGCCTAGCACAGATACGCAGTATTTT. Protein sequence: CASSPIYRGPSTDTQYF.

The count of this clone is one. V and J are TRBV19 and TRBJ2-6, with D hard to call. The CDR3 contains 13 residues. CDR1 is LNHDA, CDR2 SQIVND, per germline (reference sequence). Trimming took 6 bases from V and 4 from J, leaving 7 bases between them. The CDR3 nucleotides read TGTGCCAGTAGGGAGAAGGGGGCCAACGTCCTGACTTTC. It encodes CASREKGANVLTF.

The chain couples TRBV19 to TRBJ1-2; D is ambiguous. CDR3 length: 16 amino acids. In germline, CDR1 is LNHDA, CDR2 SQIVND (reference sequence). V lost 5 bases, J lost 2 bases, and 18 bases lay in between. This CDR3 reads CASSLGGSGGNYGYTF. CDR3 coding DNA: TGTGCCAGTAGTTTGGGAGGGAGCGGAGGCAACTATGGCTACACCTTC. The full variable domain, with the rest looked up from reference TRBV19 and TRBJ1-2, is DGGITQSPKYLFRKEGQNVTLSCEQNLNHDAMYWYRQDPGQGLRLIYYSQIVNDFQKGDIAEGYSVSREKKESFPLTVTSAQKNPTAFYLCASSLGGSGGNYGYTFGSGTRLTVV.

The chain joins TRBV5-1 to TRBJ1-1, with 7 bases that match TRBD1. The CDR3 length is 13 residues. Germline V gene sequence: CDR1 SGHRS, CDR2 YFSETQ. With 4 bases clipped from V and 7 bases from J, the junction kept 7 bases outside the gene matches. CDR3 nucleotides: TGCGCCAGCAGCCATGGAGGGACAGATGAAGCTTTCTTT. Its translation is CASSHGGTDEAFF.

This sequence joins TRBV27 and TRBJ1-5; perhaps TRBD1 as D (5 bases). The V gene lost 4 bases and the J gene lost 1 base, with 8 bases spanning the gap. The CDR3 runs 14 residues. CDR1 and CDR2 from the germline V gene are MNHEY and SMNVEV (reference sequence). The CDR3 sequence: CASSSRVSNQPQHF. The CDR3 nucleotides are TGTGCCAGCAGTTCCAGGGTCAGCAATCAGCCCCAGCATTTT.

The gene calls are TRBV9 and TRBJ1-3; D is unresolved. This CDR3 has 13 residues. In germline, CDR1 is SGDLS, CDR2 YYNGEE. Trimming shortened V by 2 bases and J by 4 bases, and 7 bases separated the two germline ends. The CDR3 loop reads CASSVEQGNTIYF. The CDR3 nucleotides are TGTGCCAGCAGCGTCGAACAGGGAAACACCATATATTTT.

The CDR3 coding sequence is TGTGCCAGCAGTTCCCAGGCCCGATACTTTGATTCACCCCTCCACTTT. Translated: CASSSQARYFDSPLHF. The chain couples TRBV6-5 to TRBJ1-6, with D uncertain. CDR3 length: 16 amino acids. The germline gives CDR1 MNHEY, CDR2 SVGAGI. V lost 4 bases and J 8 bases, leaving 18 bases between the germline ends.

This clone was seen only once. The chain carries TRBV6-5 and TRBJ2-2; TRBD1 agrees at 7 bases. The J segment lost 5 bases and the V segment lost 2 bases, leaving 8 bases of the junction unmatched. The CDR3 is 16 amino acids. Germline assignment: CDR1 MNHEY and CDR2 SVGAGI. CDR3 in amino acids: CASSYLGQRVTGELFF. The CDR3 DNA reads as TGTGCCAGCAGTTACCTGGGACAGAGAGTAACCGGGGAGCTGTTTTTT.

The genes are TRBV5-4 and TRBJ2-7; D uncertain. This CDR3 has 13 residues. Germline V gives CDR1 SGHNT, CDR2 YYREEE (reference sequence). The germline V and J ends were trimmed by 0 bases and 2 bases, with 6 bases remaining between them. CDR3 nucleotide sequence: TGTGCCAGCAGCTTGGACAGAACCTACGAGCAGTACTTC. It is translated as CASSLDRTYEQYF.

The J gene is TRBJ1-4, the V gene TRBV25-1, with a weak D call TRBD1 (5 bases). This CDR3 contains 15 residues. The germline V gene has CDR1 MGHDK and CDR2 SYGVNS. Trimming shortened V by 2 bases and J by 0 bases, and 7 bases separated the two germline ends. The CDR3 region is CASSERQSTNEKLFF. DNA for the CDR3: TGTGCCAGCAGTGAAAGACAGTCAACTAATGAAAAACTGTTTTTT.

J is TRBJ1-3 and V is TRBV9; D perhaps matches TRBD1 (6 bases). Germline lookup yields CDR1 SGDLS and CDR2 YYNGEE. This CDR3 is built from 17 residues. V lost 0 bases and J lost 0, with 13 bases in between. The CDR3 DNA follows: TGTGCCAGCAGCGTAGGTGGGGGCGCCAACTCTGGAAACACCATATATTTT. This codes for CASSVGGGANSGNTIYF.

This chain uses TRBV10-3 with TRBJ1-4, with 9 positions matching TRBD1. The CDR3 extends over 14 amino acids. Germline CDR1 is ENHRY and CDR2 is SYGVKD. The V and J ends lost 1 base and 6 bases, in that order; junction bases with no gene match: 0. CDR3 nucleotide sequence: TGTGCCATCAGTGAGTGGGACAGGGATGAAAAACTGTTTTTT. Protein: CAISEWDRDEKLFF.

V gene TRBV6-6 combines with J gene TRBJ1-1, with D perhaps matching TRBD1 (5 bases). V dropped 5 bases and J dropped 3 bases, with 13 bases sitting between them. The CDR3 contains 14 residues. From germline, CDR1 is MNHNY and CDR2 SVGAGI (reference sequence). The CDR3 here is CASSAEKGYTEAFF. CDR3 DNA: TGTGCCAGCAGTGCAGAAAAGGGGTACACTGAAGCTTTCTTT.

The table lists this clone with a few counts. The J gene is TRBJ2-1, the V gene TRBV27; the match to TRBD2 covers 9 bases. Germline V gene data show CDR1 as MNHEY and CDR2 as SMNVEV (reference sequence). This CDR3 comprises 15 residues. With 4 bases clipped from V and 10 bases from J, the junction kept 11 bases outside the gene matches. DNA of the CDR3: TGTGCCAGCAGTTGGGGGACTAGCCCACTTAAAGAGCAGTTCTTC. Amino acid sequence: CASSWGTSPLKEQFF.

For the CDR3, the DNA is TGTGCCAGCAGTCAACTTATTAGCGGGAGAATGGACATTCAGTACTTC. Protein: CASSQLISGRMDIQYF. The genes are TRBV2 and TRBJ2-4, with 9 bases matching TRBD2. The CDR3 has 16 residues. CDR1 SNHLY and CDR2 FYNNEI come from the germline V gene. The V segment lost 5 bases and the J segment 8 bases; nucleotides outside the gene matches: 13.

CDR3 sequence reads: CASRRSPGDQETQYF. DNA for the CDR3: TGTGCCAGCAGACGGAGCCCAGGGGACCAAGAGACCCAGTACTTC. This chain joins TRBV2 and TRBJ2-5; possible D gene TRBD1, 6 bases. From germline, CDR1 is SNHLY and CDR2 FYNNEI. Trimming removed 6 bases at V and 0 bases at J, with 14 bases between. The CDR3 is 15 residues long.

The chain recombines TRBV30 with TRBJ1-5; possibly TRBD1 for D (6 bases). CDR3 size: 12 residues. Germline V lookup: CDR1 GTSNPN, CDR2 SVGIG (reference sequence). Between the trimmed V and J ends, which lost 5 bases and 3 bases, there was a span of 8 bases. For the CDR3, the DNA is TGTGCCTGGCGGGACAACAATCAGCCCCAGCATTTT. Protein: CAWRDNNQPQHF.

The chain carries TRBV2 and TRBJ1-1; D is unresolved. V lost 8 bases to trimming and J lost 3 bases, with 7 bases between them. Germline V gives CDR1 SNHLY, CDR2 FYNNEI. This CDR3 is built from 11 residues. The CDR3 loop reads CASDTYTEAFF. In DNA form, the CDR3 reads TGTGCCAGCGATACATACACTGAAGCTTTCTTT.

The V call is TRBV24-1, the J call TRBJ2-1, with 12 bases matching TRBD2. The CDR3 totals 22 residues. Germline CDR1 is KGHDR and CDR2 is SFDVKD. With V trimmed by 4 bases and J by 9 bases, 27 bases remained unmatched. CDR3 DNA: TGTGCCACCAGTGACATTGTGGGCGACCTCCGTGGGGCTAGCGGGAGGGCCGGTGAGCAGTTCTTC. This encodes CATSDIVGDLRGASGRAGEQFF.

The V gene is TRBV6-4, the J gene TRBJ1-1; tentatively, D is TRBD1 (5 bases). The CDR3 has 14 amino acids. V lost 0 bases and J 4 bases, leaving 9 bases between the germline ends. Germline V CDR1 and CDR2: MRHNA, SNTAGT. CDR3 region: CASSDSGGSTEAFF. The CDR3 DNA sequence: TGTGCCAGCAGTGACTCCGGGGGGAGCACTGAAGCTTTCTTT.

The rearrangement joins TRBV5-4 to TRBJ2-7; possibly TRBD2 for D (7 bases). The germline gives CDR1 SGHNT, CDR2 YYREEE (reference sequence). V lost 5 bases and J 5 bases, leaving 14 bases between the germline ends. The CDR3 extends over 13 amino acids. CDR3 DNA: TGTGCCAGCAGGGTCGGGGGGCGCAACGAGCAGTACTTC. Translating gives CASRVGGRNEQYF.

This chain joins TRBV11-1 and TRBJ2-5, with TRBD1 as a possible D gene (5 bases). The CDR3 is 16 amino acids. Per germline, CDR1 SGHAT and CDR2 FQDESV (reference sequence). Trimming left V 2 bases short and J 2 bases short, with 15 bases between. CDR3 sequence: CASSLTSGHKQETQYF. Written as DNA, the CDR3 is TGTGCCAGCAGCTTAACTTCCGGACATAAACAAGAGACCCAGTACTTC.

This sequence joins TRBV3-1 (or the pseudogene TRBV3-2) and TRBJ1-3; no definite D call. Germline lookup yields CDR1 LGHDT and CDR2 YNNKEL (reference sequence). The CDR3 has 13 amino acids. Trimming stripped 6 bases from V and 2 bases from J, with 8 bases between. For the CDR3, the DNA is TGTGCCAGCAGTCGGGAACCTGGAAACACCATATATTTT. Translation gives CASSREPGNTIYF.

The CDR3 DNA is TGTGCCAGCAGCCAAGATCTCCTCGGCTACACCTTC. It yields the protein CASSQDLLGYTF. V is TRBV14 and J is TRBJ1-2; no definite D call. Germline CDR1 and CDR2: SGHDN and FVKESK. The CDR3 runs 12 residues. V dropped 0 bases and J dropped 8 bases, with 7 bases sitting between them.

The chain links TRBV13 to TRBJ2-5; 8 bases agree with TRBD2. Germline V gene data show CDR1 as PRHDT and CDR2 as FYEKMQ (reference sequence). The V segment lost 1 base and the J segment 2 bases; nucleotides outside the gene matches: 3. This CDR3 contains 15 residues. Here the CDR3 reads CASSLARGGQETQYF. Written as DNA, the CDR3 is TGTGCCAGCAGCTTAGCCCGGGGGGGACAAGAGACCCAGTACTTC.

This sequence joins TRBV28 and TRBJ2-3; possible D gene TRBD2, 5 bases. V was pared by 4 bases and J by 2 bases, with 16 bases between. The CDR3 extends over 16 amino acids. Germline CDR1 reads MDHEN; CDR2 reads SYDVKM. In DNA, the CDR3 is TGTGCCAGCAGTTCATCCCGACTAAGGGACACAGATACGCAGTATTTT. Protein: CASSSSRLRDTDTQYF.

The rearrangement links TRBV6-4 to TRBJ2-2; TRBD2 might be the D (5 bases). Trimming took 5 bases from V and 7 from J, leaving 14 bases between them. This CDR3 is 14 amino acids long. The germline gives CDR1 MRHNA, CDR2 SNTAGT. The CDR3 loop is CASSPRPGNGELFF. Here the CDR3 DNA reads TGTGCCAGCAGTCCCCGCCCCGGGAACGGGGAGCTGTTTTTT.